The rows below give T cell receptor beta chains drawn from one sample of a study of PD-1 blockade in classical Hodgkin lymphoma. TCRdb keeps only in-frame clones here, not all; method: immunoSEQ multiplex PCR. Among 25,000 to 35,000 clones listed, 65% to 80% were seen once. The sample in question was peripheral blood mononuclear cells (PBMCs), obtained before the fourth cycle of nivolumab. These receptor sequences come from a human donor with classical Hodgkin lymphoma. The CDR3 runs from the conserved cysteine through the conserved F or W. The D gene is left open where the match is weak. Where a row states a size, it is once, few, many or the class of an expanded clone; other rows omit it.

V	J	size	D	DNA	CDR3
TRBV6-5	TRBJ2-7	.	.	TGTGCCAGCAGTTATGGGGCAACCTATTCCTACGAGCAGTACTTC	CASSYGATYSYEQYF
TRBV5-8	TRBJ2-7	.	.	TGTGCCAGCAGCTTGGGAGCCCTCGGGGAGCAGTACTTC	CASSLGALGEQYF
TRBV7-9	TRBJ1-2	.	.	TGTGCCAGCAGCTTAGATGCAGGGATAAACTATGGCTACACCTTC	CASSLDAGINYGYTF
TRBV10-1	TRBJ2-7	.	.	TGCGCCAGCAGTGAGTCCTTGGGCTGCATGTACGAGCAGTACTTC	CASSESLGCMYEQYF
TRBV7-3	TRBJ2-3	.	.	TGTGCCAGCAGCCCACCGACTAGAAGTCCCACAGATACGCAGTATTTT	CASSPPTRSPTDTQYF
TRBV11-2	TRBJ2-7	.	.	TGTGCCAGCAGCTTATGGGCTTCCTACGAGCAGTACTTC	CASSLWASYEQYF
TRBV6-6	TRBJ1-6	.	.	TGTGCCAGCAGTTACTCCGGGAATTCACCCCTCCACTTT	CASSYSGNSPLHF
TRBV28	TRBJ2-1	.	.	TGTGCCAGCACCCCAGGAAGTGGCAATGAGCAGTTCTTC	CASTPGSGNEQFF
TRBV6-5	TRBJ2-7	.	TRBD1	TGTGCCAGCAGTCAGACAGGGTACTCCTACGAGCAGTACTTC	CASSQTGYSYEQYF
TRBV28	TRBJ1-2	once	TRBD1	TGTGCCAGCAGTCCTCCGGGACAGGGAAGAAAGGGCTACACCTTC	CASSPPGQGRKGYTF
TRBV27	TRBJ2-1	.	.	TGTGCCGCTGCGAGGCCCTCAGGCAATGAGCAGTTCTTC	CAAARPSGNEQFF
TRBV6-1	TRBJ2-1	once	.	TGTGCCATCCGGGACTTCAGCTACAATGAGCAGTTCTTC	CAIRDFSYNEQFF
TRBV7-2	TRBJ2-7	.	.	TGTGCCAGCAGCCCTCTGGGCGATAGCTCCTACGAGCAGTACTTC	CASSPLGDSSYEQYF
TRBV28	TRBJ1-1	medium-sized	.	TGTGCCAGCAGTTTAACGGTCTATGAAACTGAAGCTTTCTTT	CASSLTVYETEAFF
TRBV4-3	TRBJ1-4	.	TRBD1	TGCGCCAGCAGCCAAGCGACCTCATCAAACAGGGGTGCTTATGAAAAACTGTTTTTT	CASSQATSSNRGAYEKLFF
TRBV30	TRBJ2-7	.	TRBD1	TGTGCCTGGAGTACCCTATCGGACAGGGACTACGAGCAGTACTTC	CAWSTLSDRDYEQYF
TRBV27	TRBJ1-6	.	TRBD1	TGTGCCAGCTCCCGGGACAGGGAGGCTTATTCACCCCTCCACTTT	CASSRDREAYSPLHF
TRBV10-3	TRBJ2-7	few	TRBD2	TGTGCCATCAGTGAGAACCCTTTGCGGGAGCGGGAGCAGTACTTC	CAISENPLREREQYF
TRBV25-1	TRBJ2-7	few	.	TGTGCCAGCAGTGGGCAAAGCTCCTACGAGCAGTACTTC	CASSGQSSYEQYF
TRBV30	TRBJ2-1	.	.	TGTGCCTGGAGTGTACGCGGGATACAGTTCTTC	CAWSVRGIQFF
TRBV13	TRBJ2-7	.	.	TGTGCCAGCAGCTTAGGCTATGTCGGCTACGAGCAGTACTTC	CASSLGYVGYEQYF
TRBV7-9	TRBJ1-1	.	TRBD1	TGTGCCAGCAGAGGGGACAGGGGGCGTAGAACTGAAGCTTTCTTT	CASRGDRGRRTEAFF
TRBV4-3	TRBJ2-1	few	TRBD2	TGCGCCAGCAGCCAAGCGGGGGACTACTCCTACAATGAGCAGTTCTTC	CASSQAGDYSYNEQFF
TRBV7-7	TRBJ2-1	.	.	TGTGCTAGCAGCTTAGAGAACGCCGATGAGCAGTTCTTC	CASSLENADEQFF
TRBV7-9	TRBJ2-1	few	TRBD1	TGTGCCAGCAGCGCTCGGACAGGCACCTACAATGAGCAGTTCTTC	CASSARTGTYNEQFF
TRBV13	TRBJ2-5	.	.	TGTGCCAGCAGCTTAACTATACGGGACCAGTACTTC	CASSLTIRDQYF
TRBV30	TRBJ2-1	once	TRBD2	TGTGCCTGGGAAGATATAGCGGGAGTCTGGGAGCAGTTCTTC	CAWEDIAGVWEQFF
TRBV19	TRBJ2-1	.	TRBD1	TGTGCCAGTAGCCAGAAGGACAGGGGGGTTTCCTACAATGAGCAGTTCTTC	CASSQKDRGVSYNEQFF
TRBV19	TRBJ2-7	.	TRBD1	TGTGCCAGTAGTACCGCGCCGGGACAGGGCTACGAGCAGTACTTC	CASSTAPGQGYEQYF
TRBV9	TRBJ2-3	.	.	TGTGCCAGCAGCTCCGCACGGGGCACAGATACGCAGTATTTT	CASSSARGTDTQYF
TRBV10-1	TRBJ2-3	few	TRBD2	TGCGCCAGCACCATAGTTGGGACTACCCAATGGGCTATCAAAGGCACAGATACGCAGTATTTT	CASTIVGTTQWAIKGTDTQYF
TRBV27	TRBJ2-1	.	TRBD1	TGTGCCAGCAGTCCCTGGACAGGGGTGCCCTACAATGAGCAGTTCTTC	CASSPWTGVPYNEQFF
TRBV25-1	TRBJ2-2	few	.	TGTGCCAGCAGTGGCGGGACCACATACGGGGAGCTGTTTTTT	CASSGGTTYGELFF
TRBV27	TRBJ2-6	once	.	TGTGCCAGCTGTACAGGGCCTGGGGCCAACGTCCTGACTTTC	CASCTGPGANVLTF
TRBV28	TRBJ2-3	.	.	TGTGCCAGCAGGGTTGTTACGGGAGGCACAGATACGCAGTATTTT	CASRVVTGGTDTQYF
TRBV7-9	TRBJ1-1	few	TRBD1	TGTGCCAGCAGGGACAGGTTGAACACTGAAGCTTTCTTT	CASRDRLNTEAFF
TRBV9	TRBJ2-7	.	.	TGTGCCAGCAGCCCCTCTCTAGCGAACGAGCAGTACTTC	CASSPSLANEQYF
TRBV7-9	TRBJ1-1	.	.	TGTGCCAGCAGCTCAACCGCTTCAAACACTGAAGCTTTCTTT	CASSSTASNTEAFF
TRBV7-9	TRBJ2-7	.	.	TGTGCCAGCAGCAACTCCTACGAGCAGTACTTC	CASSNSYEQYF
TRBV30	TRBJ1-2	.	TRBD1	TGTGCCTGGAATCCGGGACAGGGGTTTGGCTACACCTTC	CAWNPGQGFGYTF
TRBV2	TRBJ2-7	.	.	TGTGCCAGCGGGTTAGCGGCCTCCTACGAGCAGTACTTC	CASGLAASYEQYF
TRBV19	TRBJ2-3	.	.	TGTGCCAGTAGTATAGGAGTTCTAGCCACAGATACGCAGTATTTT	CASSIGVLATDTQYF
TRBV28	TRBJ2-5	.	TRBD2	TGTGCCAGCCGTACCCCACTAGCGGGAGACCAAGAGACCCAGTACTTC	CASRTPLAGDQETQYF
TRBV15	TRBJ2-3	.	.	TGTGCCACCAGCAGAGATCGAGGGTTAGTTGATACGCAGTATTTT	CATSRDRGLVDTQYF
TRBV11-2	TRBJ1-2	.	TRBD1	TGTGCCAGCAGCTTAGTTCTCCCGGGACAGGGGGCGGTGGACTATGGCTACACCTTC	CASSLVLPGQGAVDYGYTF
TRBV30	TRBJ1-5	.	TRBD1	TGTGCCTGGAGTATTCCAGGGGGCGCGGGCCTTTCTCAGCCCCAGCATTTT	CAWSIPGGAGLSQPQHF
TRBV2	TRBJ2-7	.	.	TGTGCCAGCCTGGACAGTTCAGACGAGCAGTACTTC	CASLDSSDEQYF
TRBV27	TRBJ1-2	.	.	TGTGCCAGCAGTTCCTGGGGGGAGATTAACTATGGCTACACCTTC	CASSSWGEINYGYTF
TRBV6-5	TRBJ2-7	once	TRBD2	TGTGCCAGCAGTTACTCAGGTAGCGGGGGGTCCTACGAGCAGTACTTC	CASSYSGSGGSYEQYF
TRBV7-6	TRBJ1-3	medium-sized	.	TGTGCCAGCAGCCCTGGGGGAAACACCATATATTTT	CASSPGGNTIYF
TRBV6-1	TRBJ1-3	.	.	TGTGCCAGCAGTTGGGGCTCCTCTGGAAACACCATATATTTT	CASSWGSSGNTIYF
TRBV4-3	TRBJ1-2	.	.	TGCGCCAGCAGCCAGGAATGGGGGACGGATCAAAACTATGGCTACACCTTC	CASSQEWGTDQNYGYTF
TRBV7-2	TRBJ2-7	.	TRBD2	TGTGCCAGCAGCTTATCGGGGGGGTACGAGCAGTACTTC	CASSLSGGYEQYF
TRBV27	TRBJ2-5	.	TRBD2	TGTGCCAGCAGTCATATCGGGGGGGCCGGGGAGACCCAGTACTTC	CASSHIGGAGETQYF
TRBV25-1	TRBJ2-2	.	.	TGTGCCAGCAGTGGACCGCGGCTCCCAGAGCAGAACACCGGGGAGCTGTTTTTT	CASSGPRLPEQNTGELFF
TRBV7-6	TRBJ1-1	.	.	TGTGCCAGCAGCCACTTGCGTGGGGCAGCGAACACTGAAGCTTTCTTT	CASSHLRGAANTEAFF
TRBV11-2	TRBJ1-2	.	.	TGTGCCAGCAAGGTTGGGGGGTCCTATGGCTACACCTTC	CASKVGGSYGYTF
TRBV7-3	TRBJ2-7	.	TRBD1	TGTGCCAGCAGCTTATCGGCAGGGGGTGTTGACGAGCAGTACTTC	CASSLSAGGVDEQYF
TRBV19	TRBJ2-1	once	.	TGTGCCAGTAGTATCGGGACCATGCAGCAGTTCTTC	CASSIGTMQQFF
TRBV4-1	TRBJ2-1	.	TRBD2	TGCGCCAGCAGCCAATATCCGGCGGGAGGGCCTTACAATGAGCAGTTCTTC	CASSQYPAGGPYNEQFF